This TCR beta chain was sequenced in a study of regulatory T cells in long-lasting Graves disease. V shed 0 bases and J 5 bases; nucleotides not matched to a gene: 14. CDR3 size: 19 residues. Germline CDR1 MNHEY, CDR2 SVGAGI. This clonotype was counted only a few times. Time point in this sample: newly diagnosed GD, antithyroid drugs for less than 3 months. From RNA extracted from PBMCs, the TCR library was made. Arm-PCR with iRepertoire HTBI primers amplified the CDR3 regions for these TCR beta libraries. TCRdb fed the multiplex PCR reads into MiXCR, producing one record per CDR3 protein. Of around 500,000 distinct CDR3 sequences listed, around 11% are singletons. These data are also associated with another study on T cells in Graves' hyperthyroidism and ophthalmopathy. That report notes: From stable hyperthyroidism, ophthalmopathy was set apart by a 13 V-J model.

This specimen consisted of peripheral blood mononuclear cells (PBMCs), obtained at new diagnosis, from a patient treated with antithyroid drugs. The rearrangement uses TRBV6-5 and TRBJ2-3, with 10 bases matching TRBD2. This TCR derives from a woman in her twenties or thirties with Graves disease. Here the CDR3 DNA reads TGTGCCAGCAGTTACTCCGCTATAGCGGGAGGCCCTGATAAAGATACGCAGTATTTT. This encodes CASSYSAIAGGPDKDTQYF.